This T cell receptor beta chain was found in a study of T cell clonality in common variable immunodeficiency (dated by TCRdb to the mid-2010s). For sequencing, equivalent amounts of genomic DNA were input from CVID and control samples. For every sample, a 60 bp segment covering the rearranged TCRbeta CDR3 region was amplified and then sequenced. TCRbeta amplification used the immunoSEQ assay, a bias-corrected multiplex PCR with high-throughput sequencing. In the original analysis: Each unique nucleotide sequence was treated as a clone and annotated with V, D and J genes, copy number and frequency. Sequences were labeled productive if in frame, and non-productive if out of frame or containing stop codons. As previously described, Shannon's entropy was used to calculate clonality. The predicted amino acid sequences of productive clones were used to derive mean CDR3 Kyte-Doolittle hydropathy. Using the R hclust function, scaled V gene usage was clustered hierarchically with Manhattan distance and complete linkage. Clone sharing by CDR3 amino acid sequence was assessed by resampling 12 repertoires per group over 100 rounds. The repertoires were searched for around 72 published EBV-specific and 245 published CMV-specific TCRbeta sequences. Analysis left out two CVID samples that produced under 10,000 sequences, so some 45 CVID repertoires remained. TCRdb provides this immuneACCESS table in a form limited to in-frame rearrangements. Some clones are lacking; in checked studies, under half of them reflect an unresolved V gene, and why the rest are absent is not known. V and J calls and clone size are given by that table; D and trimming were obtained from the DNA. For this sample the table reports tens of thousands of clones, with no clone seen just once. Of the sample, less than 2.5% is held by the ten largest clones.

Looking up the germline V gene yields CDR1 SGHRS and CDR2 YFSETQ. Trimming removed 4 bases from V and 1 base from J; the gene matches leave 3 bases unexplained. The CDR3 starts with the cysteine, ends with the phenylalanine, and has 14 residues. Part of the CDR3 DNA is given, 33 bases translated from base 1. Results and caveats for the whole study, not just this receptor: Fewer TCRbeta clones were shared among CVID subjects than among healthy controls (p < 0.0001). CVID TCRbeta sequences reportedly showed fewer deletions and N-nucleotide insertions and lacked highly modified clones with 13 or more V deletions. Correlations between repertoire features and clinical complications were limited by patient heterogeneity within the CVID cohort. It was noted by the authors that sequencing of the repertoires of T cell subpopulations would be needed to clarify the cause of the increased clonality in CVID. TCRbeta clonality was higher in CVID subjects than in healthy controls (t-test p = 0.018), and the increase was most characteristic of about a third of subjects. Even though DNA input was the same, control samples had an average of approximately 82,000 unique sequences each, compared with about 32,000 in CVID samples.

This clone appeared many times. This clone's antigen is unknown. The read halts 3 residues ahead of the CDR3 end, with the missing end drawn from the germline J gene. Both CVID patients and healthy controls were predominantly of Caucasian heritage. Heparinized peripheral whole blood samples of roughly 4.5 to 8 ml were collected from each donor. Genomic DNA from adults with common variable immune deficiency (CVID) and from healthy adult controls was used to sequence TCRbeta CDR3 repertoires. The control group comprised approximately 22 healthy adult volunteers, approximately 12 female and around ten male, aged about 20 to 70 years with a mean age of around 37. To isolate peripheral blood mononuclear cells, diluted blood was subjected to density centrifugation over Hypaque 1077 or Ficoll-Paque. Genomic DNA was obtained from unsorted mononuclear cells through either Qiagen column purification or a centrifugation-based method.

Sequenced: peripheral blood mononuclear cells. The clonotype originates from a person between 18 and 70 years old in good health. The sequence links TRBV5-1 to TRBJ2-7, with 9 bases aligning to TRBD2. The sequenced part of the CDR3 DNA is TGCGCCAGCAGCGGAGCGGGAGGTTCCTACGAG. Translated, this gives CASSGAGGSYE. The whole CDR3 reads CASSGAGGSYEQYF.